The 9 T cell receptor beta chains presented below share a single source sample, sequenced in a study of T-cell memory formation after mild COVID-19. TCRdb redid the calling of the 5' RACE reads with MiXCR, one entry per CDR3 protein. Of over 350,000 distinct CDR3 sequences listed, roughly 24% were seen once; the top ten hold roughly 8.7%. The sample consisted of PBMCs or a T cell subset sorted from them (not recorded which). Receptor source: an adult woman who had mild COVID-19 (a few samples of this study predate the infection). Cell type and time point are not known.

The rearrangement links TRBV20-1 to TRBJ1-5, with TRBD1 matching 9 bases. Germline V gene lookup returns CDR1 DFQATT and CDR2 SNEGSKA (reference sequence). The CDR3 covers 14 residues. V lost 1 base, J lost 5 bases, and 3 bases stayed unmatched. CDR3 residues: CSARVTGGDQPQHF. The CDR3 DNA is TGCAGTGCTAGAGTGACAGGGGGTGATCAGCCCCAGCATTTT.

This clonotype was observed a handful of times. The chain uses TRBV5-1 and TRBJ2-3; weak D call: TRBD2 (5 bases). V lost 4 bases, J lost 2 bases, and 11 bases lay in between. The CDR3 covers 14 residues. Germline loops: CDR1 SGHRS, CDR2 YFSETQ. CDR3 sequence: CASSVDYLTDTQYF. Written as DNA, the CDR3 is TGCGCCAGCAGCGTCGACTACCTCACAGATACGCAGTATTTT.

This clonotype was seen a few times. This chain links TRBV6-1 with TRBJ2-7; TRBD1 matches at 10 bases. The J segment lost 7 bases and the V segment lost 6 bases, leaving 15 bases of the junction unmatched. This CDR3 region has 16 residues. CDR1 and CDR2 (germline): MNHNS, SASEGT. CDR3 region: CASSAPGTGALSEQYF. In DNA form, the CDR3 reads TGTGCCAGCAGCGCCCCCGGGACAGGGGCCCTCTCAGAGCAGTACTTC.

This clonotype has just a few counts. The CDR3 sequence: CASSYSVAFYEQYF. CDR3 DNA: TGTGCCAGCAGTTACTCAGTGGCATTCTACGAGCAGTACTTC. The chain combines TRBV6-6 with TRBJ2-7; no definite D call. CDR1 is MNHNY and CDR2 is SVGAGI in the germline V gene (reference sequence). V lost 0 bases and J 3 bases, leaving 9 bases between the germline ends. This CDR3 region has 14 residues.

The table lists this clonotype with a few counts. The J gene is TRBJ2-7, the V gene TRBV20-1, with a weak D call TRBD1 (7 bases). The CDR3 is made up of 16 amino acids. Per germline, CDR1 DFQATT and CDR2 SNEGSKA (reference sequence). Trimming removed 7 bases from V and 2 bases from J, with 24 bases in between. The CDR3 sequence: CSVRGDARRETYEQYF. CDR3 nucleotide sequence: TGCAGTGTCAGGGGGGATGCGAGGCGGGAAACCTACGAGCAGTACTTC.

This rearrangement joins TRBV12-3 or TRBV12-4 to TRBJ2-5, with a tentative D call TRBD2 (5 bases). This CDR3 is built from 13 residues. With 6 bases removed from V and 5 bases from J, the gap between germline ends came to 13 bases. The CDR3 protein is CASSPRRLETQYF. The DNA of the CDR3 is TGTGCCAGCAGCCCGCGGAGGTTGGAGACCCAGTACTTC.

The rearrangement uses TRBV7-8 and TRBJ2-2; D not certain. The CDR3 consists of 13 residues. Trimming removed 10 bases from V and 7 bases from J, with 16 bases in between. Germline-derived CDR1 and CDR2 are SGHVS and FQNEAQ. The CDR3 sequence is CATTQALRGELFF. The CDR3 region has the DNA TGTGCCACCACGCAGGCTCTCCGCGGGGAGCTGTTTTTT.

This clonotype has a handful of counts. The genes are TRBV2 and TRBJ2-7; possibly TRBD1 for D (6 bases). Looked up from germline, CDR1 is SNHLY and CDR2 is FYNNEI. With 5 bases removed from V and 0 bases from J, the gap between germline ends came to 17 bases. This CDR3 region has 16 residues. The CDR3 DNA follows: TGTGCCAGCAGTCACCCGCCCCGGGACAACTCCTACGAGCAGTACTTC. Translated: CASSHPPRDNSYEQYF. Together with reference TRBV2 and TRBJ2-7, the CDR3 gives the full variable domain: EPEVTQTPSHQVTQMGQEVILRCVPISNHLYFYWYRQILGQKVEFLVSFYNNEISEKSEIFDDQFSVERPDGSNFTLKIRSTKLEDSAMYFCASSHPPRDNSYEQYFGPGTRLTVT.

The gene calls are TRBV5-1 and TRBJ2-3; unclear D gene. Germline-derived CDR1 and CDR2 are SGHRS and YFSETQ. The CDR3 is made up of 14 amino acids. V lost 0 bases to trimming and J lost 12 bases, with 17 bases between them. CDR3 sequence reads: CASSLGSSTDAQYF. The CDR3 DNA is TGCGCCAGCAGCTTGGGGTCGAGCACAGATGCACAGTATTTT. Combining the CDR3 with reference TRBV5-1 and TRBJ2-3 gives the whole variable domain KAGVTQTPRYLIKTRGQQVTLSCSPISGHRSVSWYQQTPGQGLQFLFEYFSETQRNKGNFPGRFSGRQFSNSRSEMNVSTLELGDSALYLCASSLGSSTDAQYFGPGTRLTVL.